This T cell receptor (beta chain) came from a study of T cells in Graves' hyperthyroidism and ophthalmopathy. Overall study: Peripheral blood was collected at initial diagnosis, before any treatment.

This CDR3 comprises 12 residues. V dropped 5 bases and J dropped 5 bases, with 9 bases sitting between them. CDR1 DFQATT and CDR2 SNEGSKA come from the germline V gene (reference sequence). Stable disease denoted Graves' hyperthyroidism without ophthalmopathy progression within 18 months. Patients aged 18 to 65 with hyperthyroidism were newly diagnosed, with duration under 2 months. The source material, RNA transcripts, was used to amplify TCR beta CDR3 regions. Primed by the HTBI set, a first-round RT-PCR was run on the TCR CDR3. TCRdb ran MiXCR on the multiplex PCR reads and lists one entry per CDR3 protein. The table shows some 740,000 distinct CDR3 sequences, with 12% to 15% occurring only once. This clonotype was seen many times. As yet, its antigen is unknown. Study findings and constraints: Among thyroid clonotypes expanded above 0.001, most also appeared in blood.

The chain carries TRBV20-1 and TRBJ2-2, with D tentatively TRBD1 (5 bases). The origin of this receptor is a woman between 18 and 30 years old with Graves' hyperthyroidism. Sequencing used blood. CDR3 DNA sequence: TGCAGTGCTCCAGGGTGGACCGGGGAGCTGTTTTTT. Translation gives CSAPGWTGELFF.